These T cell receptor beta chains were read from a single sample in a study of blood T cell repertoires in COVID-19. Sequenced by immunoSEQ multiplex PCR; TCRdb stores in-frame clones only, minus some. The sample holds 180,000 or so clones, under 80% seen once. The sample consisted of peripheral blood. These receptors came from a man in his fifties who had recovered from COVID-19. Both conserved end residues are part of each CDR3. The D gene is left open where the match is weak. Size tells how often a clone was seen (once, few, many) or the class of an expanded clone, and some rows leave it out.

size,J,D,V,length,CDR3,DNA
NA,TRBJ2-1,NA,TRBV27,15,CASSIRTVNNNEQFF,TGTGCCAGCAGTATTAGGACAGTTAATAACAATGAGCAGTTCTTC
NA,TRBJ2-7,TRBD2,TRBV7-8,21,CASSSGQGMGLAGVPSYEQYF,TGTGCCAGCAGCTCGGGACAGGGTATGGGACTAGCGGGAGTTCCATCCTACGAGCAGTACTTC
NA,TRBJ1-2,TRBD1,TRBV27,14,CASSLSGQGYGYTF,TGTGCCAGCAGTTTATCGGGACAGGGCTATGGCTACACCTTC
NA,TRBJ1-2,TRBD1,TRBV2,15,CASSEAPGGHYGYTF,TGTGCCAGCAGTGAAGCGCCAGGGGGCCACTATGGCTACACCTTC
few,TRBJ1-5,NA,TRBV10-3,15,CAISEFRGGNQPQHF,TGTGCCATCAGTGAGTTCAGGGGTGGCAATCAGCCCCAGCATTTT
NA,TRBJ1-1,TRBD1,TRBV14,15,CASSPRDRGSAEAFF,TGTGCCAGCAGCCCTCGGGACAGGGGGTCCGCTGAAGCTTTCTTT
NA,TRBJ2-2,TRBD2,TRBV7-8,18,CASSLARRGLEITGELFF,TGTGCCAGCAGCTTAGCGAGGCGGGGACTAGAAATCACCGGGGAGCTGTTTTTT
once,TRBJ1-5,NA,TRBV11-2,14,CASSPGGNNQPQHF,TGTGCCAGCAGCCCCGGAGGGAACAATCAGCCCCAGCATTTT
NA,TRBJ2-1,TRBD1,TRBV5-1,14,CASSTFDRGNEQFF,TGCGCCAGCAGCACCTTTGACAGGGGAAATGAGCAGTTCTTC
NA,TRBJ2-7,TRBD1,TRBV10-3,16,CAISEPGNRGKYEQYF,TGTGCCATCAGTGAGCCCGGGAACAGGGGGAAATACGAGCAGTACTTC
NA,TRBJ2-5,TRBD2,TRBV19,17,CASSAGLAGEPQETQYF,TGTGCCAGTAGTGCGGGACTAGCGGGCGAACCCCAAGAGACCCAGTACTTC
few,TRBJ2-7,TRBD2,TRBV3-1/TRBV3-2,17,CASSPLWASGSGNEQYF,TGTGCCAGCAGCCCCCTATGGGCTAGCGGGAGTGGGAACGAGCAGTACTTC
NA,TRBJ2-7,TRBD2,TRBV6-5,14,CASSTGLAGVEQYF,TGTGCCAGCAGCACGGGACTAGCGGGAGTAGAGCAGTACTTC
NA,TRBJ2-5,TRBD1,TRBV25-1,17,CASSEYKGQGAQETQYF,TGTGCCAGCAGTGAATATAAGGGACAGGGGGCTCAAGAGACCCAGTACTTC
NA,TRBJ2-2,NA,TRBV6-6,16,CASSLLGGPNTGELFF,TGTGCCAGCAGCTTGCTAGGAGGCCCGAACACCGGGGAGCTGTTTTTT
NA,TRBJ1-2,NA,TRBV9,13,CASSVGQKYGYTF,TGTGCCAGCAGCGTAGGACAGAAATATGGCTACACCTTC
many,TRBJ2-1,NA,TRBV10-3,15,CAISDRGGTYNEQFF,TGTGCCATCAGTGACCGAGGGGGAACCTACAATGAGCAGTTCTTC
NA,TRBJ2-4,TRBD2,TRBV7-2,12,CASRISGAGVSF,TGTGCCAGCAGAATTTCTGGGGCGGGAGTTTCCTTC
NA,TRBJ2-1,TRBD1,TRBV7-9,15,CASSPEGATYNEQFF,TGTGCCAGCAGCCCCGAGGGGGCAACCTACAATGAGCAGTTCTTC
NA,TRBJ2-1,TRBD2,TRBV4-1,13,CASSLRDYDEQFF,TGCGCCAGCAGCCTCCGGGACTACGATGAGCAGTTCTTC
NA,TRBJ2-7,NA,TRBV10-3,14,CAISEERTASEQYF,TGTGCCATCAGTGAGGAACGGACAGCGTCCGAGCAGTACTTC
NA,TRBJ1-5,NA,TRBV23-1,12,CASSQSRTVQHF,TGCGCCAGCAGTCAATCACGGACAGTCCAGCATTTT
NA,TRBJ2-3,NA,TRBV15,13,CATSRSSTDTQYF,TGTGCCACCAGCAGGTCTAGCACAGATACGCAGTATTTT
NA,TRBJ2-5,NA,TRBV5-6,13,CASSFPTRETQYF,TGTGCCAGCAGCTTCCCGACGCGGGAGACCCAGTACTTC
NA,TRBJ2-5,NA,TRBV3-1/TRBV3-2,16,CASSQASGAYQETQYF,TGTGCCAGCAGCCAAGCGAGCGGAGCATACCAAGAGACCCAGTACTTC
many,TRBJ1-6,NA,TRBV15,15,CATSREDRDNSPLHF,TGTGCCACCAGCAGAGAGGACAGAGATAATTCACCCCTCCACTTT
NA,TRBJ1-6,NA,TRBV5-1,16,CASSLGQTSYNSPLHF,TGCGCCAGCAGCTTGGGACAGACCTCCTATAATTCACCCCTCCACTTT
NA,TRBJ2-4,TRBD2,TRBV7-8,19,CASSLDFLAVNLAKNIQYF,TGTGCCAGCAGCTTAGATTTCCTAGCGGTCAACCTAGCCAAAAACATTCAGTACTTC
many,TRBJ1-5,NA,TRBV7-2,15,CASSFDSQPSQPQHF,TGTGCCAGCAGCTTCGACTCGCAACCCAGCCAGCCCCAGCATTTT
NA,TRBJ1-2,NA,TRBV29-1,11,CSVEGGGDYTF,TGCAGCGTTGAAGGGGGCGGCGACTACACCTTC
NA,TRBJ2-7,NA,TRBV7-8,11,CASSPSYEQYF,TGTGCCAGCAGCCCGTCTTACGAGCAGTACTTC
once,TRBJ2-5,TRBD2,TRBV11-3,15,CASSSGLAEQETQYF,TGTGCCAGCAGCTCCGGACTAGCGGAACAAGAGACCCAGTACTTC
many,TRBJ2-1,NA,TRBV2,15,CASTPGTNSYNEQFF,TGTGCCAGCACTCCCGGGACAAACTCCTACAATGAGCAGTTCTTC
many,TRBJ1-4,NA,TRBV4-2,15,CASSQEGGQNEKLFF,TGTGCCAGCAGCCAAGAGGGCGGACAGAATGAAAAACTGTTTTTT
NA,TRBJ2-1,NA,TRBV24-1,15,CATSDSAGTWDEQFF,TGTGCCACCAGTGATTCCGCCGGGACTTGGGATGAGCAGTTCTTC
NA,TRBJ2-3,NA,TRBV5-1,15,CASSSGGPLADTQYF,TGCGCCAGCAGCTCAGGAGGGCCATTAGCAGATACGCAGTATTTT
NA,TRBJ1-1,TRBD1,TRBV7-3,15,CASSQQPTGDTEAFF,TGTGCCAGCAGCCAACAGCCCACAGGGGACACTGAAGCTTTCTTT
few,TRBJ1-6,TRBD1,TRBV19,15,CASRARGQVNSPLHF,TGTGCCAGTAGAGCGCGGGGACAGGTTAATTCACCCCTCCACTTT
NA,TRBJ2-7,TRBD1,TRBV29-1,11,CSVVGQGEQYF,TGCAGCGTGGTGGGACAGGGCGAGCAGTACTTC
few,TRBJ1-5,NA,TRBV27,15,CASRADRGGGQPQHF,TGTGCCAGCAGGGCAGACAGAGGGGGGGGTCAGCCCCAGCATTTT
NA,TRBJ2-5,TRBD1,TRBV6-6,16,CASSRHWTGWKETQYF,TGTGCCAGCAGTCGACACTGGACAGGATGGAAGGAGACCCAGTACTTC
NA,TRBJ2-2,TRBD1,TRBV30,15,CAWSFGQGYTGELFF,TGTGCCTGGAGTTTCGGACAGGGGTACACCGGGGAGCTGTTTTTT
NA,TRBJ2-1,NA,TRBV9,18,CASSVSGSGSILYNEQFF,TGTGCCAGCAGCGTCAGCGGAAGCGGGTCTATACTCTACAATGAGCAGTTCTTC
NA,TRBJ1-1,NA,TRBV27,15,CASSLFTGTNTEAFF,TGTGCCAGCAGTTTGTTTACAGGTACGAACACTGAAGCTTTCTTT
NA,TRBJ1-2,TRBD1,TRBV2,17,CASNGVGTGLVDYGYTF,TGTGCCAGCAATGGGGTCGGGACAGGATTGGTGGATTATGGCTACACCTTC
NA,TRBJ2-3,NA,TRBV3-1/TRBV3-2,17,CASSQDQWSGLTDTQYF,TGTGCCAGCAGCCAAGATCAGTGGAGCGGGCTCACAGATACGCAGTATTTT
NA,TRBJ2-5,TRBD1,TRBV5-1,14,CASSLGQGHETQYF,TGCGCCAGCAGCTTGGGACAGGGACACGAGACCCAGTACTTC
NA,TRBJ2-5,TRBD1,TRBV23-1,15,CASSRGLTGRETQYF,TGCGCCAGCAGTCGGGGGTTGACAGGGAGAGAGACCCAGTACTTC
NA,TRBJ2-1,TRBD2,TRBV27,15,CASSPGLAAYNEQFF,TGTGCCAGCAGTCCTGGACTAGCGGCCTACAATGAGCAGTTCTTC
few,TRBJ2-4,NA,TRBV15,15,CASSKGEGVENIQYF,TGTGCCTCTTCGAAAGGGGAAGGGGTAGAAAACATTCAGTACTTC
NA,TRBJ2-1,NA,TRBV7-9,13,CASTPVTYNEQFF,TGTGCCAGCACCCCGGTTACCTACAATGAGCAGTTCTTC
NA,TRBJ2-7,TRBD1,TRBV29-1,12,CSVTGGLGEQYF,TGCAGCGTAACAGGGGGTCTAGGCGAGCAGTACTTC
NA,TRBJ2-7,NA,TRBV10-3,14,CAISEVQETYEQYF,TGTGCCATCAGTGAGGTACAGGAAACCTACGAGCAGTACTTC
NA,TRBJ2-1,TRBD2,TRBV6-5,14,CASEGREGANEQFF,TGTGCCAGCGAAGGGCGGGAGGGAGCCAATGAGCAGTTCTTC